This TCR beta chain is from a study of graft-versus-host responses after intestinal transplantation. Across the whole study: Anti-thymocyte globulin induction, then tacrolimus and steroids for two to four years, went to all recipients. Study results and caveats: Early post-transplant HvG declines showed an association with peak circulating GvH clone levels.

Looked up from germline, CDR1 is MDHEN and CDR2 is SYDVKM. The CDR3 totals 14 residues. V was pared by 8 bases and J by 6 bases, with 17 bases between. Comments on this clone: The antigen remains unidentified.

Assay: immunoSEQ multiplex PCR; the TCRdb copy retains only in-frame clones and omits some. Of roughly 34,000 clones listed, approximately 93% are singletons. This rearrangement joins TRBV28 to TRBJ1-5, with D uncertain. The sequence was collected from a human donor who was the organ donor for an intestinal transplant. Sample: unstimulated CD4+ T cells sorted from spleen or lymph node cells, taken before transplant. The CDR3 reads CASLGRRGSQPQHF. CDR3 sequence (DNA): TGTGCCAGCCTGGGAAGGCGAGGCTCTCAGCCCCAGCATTTT.